This T cell receptor beta chain was observed in a study of blood T cell dynamics during melanoma immunotherapy. The overall study: Metastatic melanoma patients received first-line pembrolizumab or nivolumab plus ipilimumab.

This clone was picked up one time. Its specificity is not known. Germline V gives CDR1 GTSNPN, CDR2 SVGIG (reference sequence). Trimming removed 0 bases at V and 1 base at J, with 15 bases between. This CDR3 has 16 amino acids. Documented time point: week 3, after first cycle of checkpoint inhibitor. Sampling occurred pretreatment (T0) and at week 3 (W3), after cycle one of checkpoint blockade. Assay: immunoSEQ multiplex PCR; the TCRdb copy retains only in-frame clones and omits some. The table shows around 12,000 clones, with about 88% occurring only once. General study findings and limits: Unlike progressors, later disease-control patients had W3 repertoires gaining clonality or diversity.

The clonotype comes from a human donor with melanoma. The specimen comprised blood, sampled from a patient treated with checkpoint blockade. The J gene is TRBJ1-1, the V gene TRBV30, with D possibly being TRBD1 (5 bases). CDR3 in amino acids: CAWSVWAGLTNTEAFF. The CDR3, as DNA: TGTGCCTGGAGTGTATGGGCAGGGCTTACGAACACTGAAGCTTTCTTT.